The present T cell receptor (beta chain) was sequenced within a study of beta chain features in type 1 diabetes. Study as a whole: Cells sorted and examined across all samples totaled roughly 100,000,000.

The whole isolated RNA underwent reverse transcription, so sequencing captured expressed TCRB transcripts. The protocol was immunoSEQ multiplex PCR, while the TCRdb copy is restricted to in-frame clones and leaves out a portion. This table has 120,000 to 150,000 clones, under 11% appearing once. The CDR3 has 14 residues. The germline V gene has CDR1 SGHAT and CDR2 FQNNGV. Germline trimming cut 2 bases from V and 7 bases from J; bases unmatched to any gene: 3. Only one heparinised blood draw was taken per donor, and its volume averaged roughly 0.12 L. Sorting produced populations that all topped 95% purity.

Sequenced input: naive CD4+ T cells from blood. This receptor was taken from a man younger than 35 in good health. The chain employs TRBV11-2 and TRBJ1-2; 11 bases match TRBD1. The CDR3: CASSLSGTGGGYTF. For the CDR3, the DNA is TGTGCCAGCAGCTTATCCGGGACAGGGGGTGGCTACACCTTC.